Presented here are 15 T cell receptor beta chains from one specimen sequenced in a study of graft-versus-host responses after intestinal transplantation. These receptors' antigens are unknown. Some clones are missing from TCRdb's copy, which holds only in-frame ones; the method was immunoSEQ multiplex PCR. The data contain roughly 100,000 clones, roughly 89% of them singletons. The input for sequencing was unstimulated CD4+ T cells sorted from spleen or lymph node cells, taken before transplant. All receptors come from a human donor who was the organ donor for an intestinal transplant.

The rearrangement joins TRBV7-3 to TRBJ2-3; 7 bases are shared with TRBD2. The trim removed 2 bases at V and 6 bases at J, leaving 5 bases unmatched. The CDR3 extends over 14 amino acids. CDR1 and CDR2 (germline): SGHTA, FQGTGA. CDR3 residues: CASSLLGGVDTQYF. In nucleotides, the CDR3 is TGTGCCAGCAGCTTACTGGGGGGGGTGGATACGCAGTATTTT.

The chain recombines TRBV28 with TRBJ2-3, with 10 positions matching TRBD1. Germline CDR1 reads MDHEN; CDR2 reads SYDVKM. V dropped 2 bases and J dropped 4; count of bases not matched to a gene: 9. The CDR3 runs to 17 residues. Written as DNA, the CDR3 is TGTGCCAGCAGTTTAGGCCGCGGGGACAGGGGAGCAGATACGCAGTATTTT. Residues: CASSLGRGDRGADTQYF.

The J gene is TRBJ2-7, the V gene TRBV19; 9 bases agree with TRBD1. The CDR3 extends over 15 amino acids. V dropped 3 bases and J dropped 1; count of bases not matched to a gene: 4. Per the germline V gene, CDR1 is LNHDA and CDR2 is SQIVND (reference sequence). DNA of the CDR3: TGTGCCAGTAGTATGCCCGGGACAGGGTCCTACGAGCAGTACTTC. Amino acids: CASSMPGTGSYEQYF.

V usage is TRBV4-2 and J usage is TRBJ2-5, with no clear D. The DNA matches TRBJ2-7 better at its end, which makes the J call doubtful. The CDR3 loop spans 15 amino acids. Germline V gene sequence: CDR1 LGHNA, CDR2 YNFKEQ. CDR3 coding DNA: TGTGCCAGCAGCCAAGATACAACAGATTTCTACGAGCAGTACTTC. It translates to CASSQDTTDFYEQYF.

The chain employs TRBV27 and TRBJ2-1, with 10 bases lining up with TRBD2. In germline, CDR1 is MNHEY, CDR2 SMNVEV (reference sequence). CDR3 length: 14 amino acids. V lost 8 bases to trimming and J lost 10 bases; unmatched junction nucleotides: 11. The CDR3 nucleotides read TGTGCCAGCGTCACTAGCGGGGTGCCCCGCGAGCAGTTCTTC. It encodes CASVTSGVPREQFF.

In its sample, this clone was seen a few times. The chain carries TRBV4-3 and TRBJ1-4, with D perhaps matching TRBD1 (5 bases). Trimming pared 4 bases from V and 6 bases from J, leaving 12 bases between. The CDR3 consists of 14 residues. Per the germline V gene, CDR1 is LGHNA and CDR2 is YSLEER. CDR3 DNA sequence: TGCGCCAGCAGCCGAGACAGACTACATGAAAAACTGTTTTTT. Residues: CASSRDRLHEKLFF.

The chain recombines TRBV5-1 with TRBJ2-2; 12 nucleotides align to TRBD2. Germline CDR1 is SGHRS and CDR2 is YFSETQ. The length of the CDR3 is 14 residues. J gave up 7 bases and V 9 bases, and 7 bases lay outside the gene matches. The CDR3 DNA reads as TGCGCCACCAGACTAGCGGGGGCCGGCGGGGAGCTGTTTTTT. This codes for CATRLAGAGGELFF.

CDR3 nucleotide sequence: TGTGCCATCGGCGGGAGGGTGGGGTTGGCCTACGAGCAGTACTTC. It codes for CAIGGRVGLAYEQYF. The V call is TRBV10-3, the J call TRBJ2-7; 9 nucleotides line up with TRBD2. CDR1 is ENHRY and CDR2 is SYGVKD in the germline V gene. J gave up 2 bases and V 8 bases, and 10 bases lay outside the gene matches. CDR3 length: 15 amino acids.

The chain uses TRBV5-1 and TRBJ1-3; D is ambiguous. The CDR3 runs to 15 residues. Germline V gene data show CDR1 as SGHRS and CDR2 as YFSETQ. Between the trimmed V and J ends, which lost 3 bases and 0 bases, there was a span of 10 bases. The CDR3 spells CASSSRPSSGNTIYF. The CDR3 DNA sequence: TGCGCCAGCAGCTCTAGGCCCTCCTCTGGAAACACCATATATTTT.

This clone was seen just once. The chain is built from TRBV5-6 and TRBJ2-7, with D possibly TRBD1 on 5 matching bases. Trimming pared 0 bases from V and 3 bases from J, leaving 7 bases between. This CDR3 is built from 13 residues. Germline lookup yields CDR1 SGHDT and CDR2 YYEEEE. CDR3 bases: TGTGCCAGCAGCTTGGGACAGAACTACGAGCAGTACTTC. As protein: CASSLGQNYEQYF.

This sequence joins TRBV28 and TRBJ1-2, with 7 bases lining up with TRBD1. The CDR3 is 14 residues long. V was pared by 7 bases and J by 4 bases, with 9 bases of the junction left unmatched. Germline-derived CDR1 and CDR2 are MDHEN and SYDVKM. Here the CDR3 reads CASISGQLRYGYTF. CDR3 sequence (DNA): TGTGCCAGCATTTCGGGACAGTTACGCTATGGCTACACCTTC.

This chain links TRBV7-3 with TRBJ2-1; 8 nucleotides agree with TRBD1. V trimming: 0 bases; J trimming: 8 bases; junction bases outside the gene matches: 9. This CDR3 has 16 residues. The germline gives CDR1 SGHTA, CDR2 FQGTGA. The CDR3 protein is CASSLTPWTGKDEQFF. CDR3 sequence (DNA): TGTGCCAGCAGCTTAACCCCTTGGACAGGGAAGGATGAGCAGTTCTTC.

The rearrangement joins TRBV18 to TRBJ1-1; perhaps TRBD1 as D (5 bases). This CDR3 contains 14 residues. V was shortened by 1 base and J by 5 bases, with 11 bases between the two germline ends. Germline-derived CDR1 and CDR2 are KGHSH and LQKENI. CDR3 protein: CASSPRAGGTEAFF. Here the CDR3 DNA reads TGTGCCAGCTCACCACGGGCTGGGGGGACTGAAGCTTTCTTT.

This rearrangement joins TRBV15 to TRBJ2-7; 11 bases map to TRBD1. The V gene end was trimmed by 0 bases and the J gene end by 4 bases; junction bases not matched to a gene: 5. The CDR3 sequence is 16 residues long. The germline CDR1 and CDR2 sequences are LNHNV and YYDKDF (reference sequence). The CDR3 protein is CATSRDIGTGGYEQYF. The CDR3 DNA sequence: TGTGCCACCAGCAGAGATATCGGGACAGGGGGTTACGAGCAGTACTTC.

The rearrangement links TRBV30 to TRBJ2-2, with no clear D. This CDR3 region has 13 residues. Trimming shortened V by 5 bases and J by 5 bases, and 12 bases separated the two germline ends. Germline V gene data show CDR1 as GTSNPN and CDR2 as SVGIG (reference sequence). CDR3 DNA: TGTGCCTGGCTCCCGGGTAGGACCGGGGAGCTGTTTTTT. Its protein product is CAWLPGRTGELFF.